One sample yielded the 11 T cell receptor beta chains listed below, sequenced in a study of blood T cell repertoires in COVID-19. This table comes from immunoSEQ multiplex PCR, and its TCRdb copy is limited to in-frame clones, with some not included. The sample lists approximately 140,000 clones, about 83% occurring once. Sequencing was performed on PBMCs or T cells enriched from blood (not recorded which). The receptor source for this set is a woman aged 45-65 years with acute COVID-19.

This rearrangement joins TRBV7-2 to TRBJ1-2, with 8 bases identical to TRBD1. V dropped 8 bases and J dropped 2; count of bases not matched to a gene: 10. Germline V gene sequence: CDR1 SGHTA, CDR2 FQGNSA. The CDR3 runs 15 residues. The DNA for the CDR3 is TGTGCCAGCGACGTGATGGCAGGGGGCAACTATGGCTACACCTTC. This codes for CASDVMAGGNYGYTF.

The CDR3 loop reads CASSSWGLSQETQYF. For the CDR3, the DNA is TGTGCCAGCAGTTCCTGGGGACTTTCACAAGAGACCCAGTACTTC. The chain couples TRBV27 to TRBJ2-5; TRBD2 might be the D (6 bases). The CDR3 totals 15 residues. Trimming took 4 bases from V and 2 from J, leaving 14 bases between them. Per germline, CDR1 MNHEY and CDR2 SMNVEV (reference sequence).

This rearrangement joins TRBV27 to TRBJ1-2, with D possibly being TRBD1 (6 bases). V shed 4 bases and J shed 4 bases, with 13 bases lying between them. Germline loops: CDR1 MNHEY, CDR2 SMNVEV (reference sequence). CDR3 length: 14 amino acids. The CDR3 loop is CASSSDRSGYGYTF. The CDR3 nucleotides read TGTGCCAGCAGTTCCGACAGGTCCGGCTATGGCTACACCTTC.

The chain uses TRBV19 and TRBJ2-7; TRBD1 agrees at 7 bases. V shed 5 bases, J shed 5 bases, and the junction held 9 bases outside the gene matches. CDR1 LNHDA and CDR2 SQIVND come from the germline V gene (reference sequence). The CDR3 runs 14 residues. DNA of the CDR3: TGTGCCAGTAGTCGTACAGGGGCAAGACACGAGCAGTACTTC. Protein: CASSRTGARHEQYF.

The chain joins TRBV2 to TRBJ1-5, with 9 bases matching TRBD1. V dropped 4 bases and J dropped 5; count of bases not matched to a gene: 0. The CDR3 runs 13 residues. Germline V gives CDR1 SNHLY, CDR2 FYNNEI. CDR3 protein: CASSGTGDQPQHF. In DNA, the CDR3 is TGTGCCAGCAGTGGGACAGGGGATCAGCCCCAGCATTTT.

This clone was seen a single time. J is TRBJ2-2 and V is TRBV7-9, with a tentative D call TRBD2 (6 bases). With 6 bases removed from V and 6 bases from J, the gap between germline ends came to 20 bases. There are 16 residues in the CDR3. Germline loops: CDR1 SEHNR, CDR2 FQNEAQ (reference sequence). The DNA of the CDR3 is TGTGCCAGCAGTCCAGGACCCAGTCCGGGGGCCGGGGAGCTGTTTTTT. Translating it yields CASSPGPSPGAGELFF.

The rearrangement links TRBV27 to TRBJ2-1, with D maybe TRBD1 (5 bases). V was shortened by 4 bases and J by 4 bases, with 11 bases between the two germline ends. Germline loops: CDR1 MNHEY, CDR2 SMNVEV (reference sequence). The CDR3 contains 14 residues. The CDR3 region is CASSYMDTYNEQFF. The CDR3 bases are TGTGCCAGCAGTTACATGGACACTTACAATGAGCAGTTCTTC.

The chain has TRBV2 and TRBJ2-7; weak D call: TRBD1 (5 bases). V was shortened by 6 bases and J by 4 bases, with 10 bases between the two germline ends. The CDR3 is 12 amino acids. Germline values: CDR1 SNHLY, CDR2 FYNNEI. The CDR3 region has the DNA TGTGCCAGCAGGGAAAGACAGTACGAGCAGTACTTC. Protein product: CASRERQYEQYF. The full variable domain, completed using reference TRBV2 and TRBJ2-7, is EPEVTQTPSHQVTQMGQEVILRCVPISNHLYFYWYRQILGQKVEFLVSFYNNEISEKSEIFDDQFSVERPDGSNFTLKIRSTKLEDSAMYFCASRERQYEQYFGPGTRLTVT.

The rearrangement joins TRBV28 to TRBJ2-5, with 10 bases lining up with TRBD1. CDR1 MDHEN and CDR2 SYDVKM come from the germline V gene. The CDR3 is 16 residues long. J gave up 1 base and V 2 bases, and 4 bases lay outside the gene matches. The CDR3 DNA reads TGTGCCAGCAGTTTACCGGGACAGGGGCCCCAAGAGACCCAGTACTTC. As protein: CASSLPGQGPQETQYF. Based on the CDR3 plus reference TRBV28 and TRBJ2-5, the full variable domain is DVKVTQSSRYLVKRTGEKVFLECVQDMDHENMFWYRQDPGLGLRLIYFSYDVKMKEKGDIPEGYSVSREKKERFSLILESASTNQTSMYLCASSLPGQGPQETQYFGPGTRLLVL.

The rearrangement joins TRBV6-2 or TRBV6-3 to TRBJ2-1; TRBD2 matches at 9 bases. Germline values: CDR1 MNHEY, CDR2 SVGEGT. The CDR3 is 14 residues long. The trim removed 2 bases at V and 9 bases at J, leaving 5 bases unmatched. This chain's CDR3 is CASSYVSREGEQFF. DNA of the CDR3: TGTGCCAGCAGTTACGTCTCGCGGGAGGGTGAGCAGTTCTTC.

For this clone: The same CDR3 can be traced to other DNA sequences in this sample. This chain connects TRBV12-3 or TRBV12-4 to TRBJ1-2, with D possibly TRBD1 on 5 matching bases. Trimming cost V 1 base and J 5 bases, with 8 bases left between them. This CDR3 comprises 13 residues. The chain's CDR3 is CASSLGGTYGYTF. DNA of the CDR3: TGTGCCAGCAGTTTAGGTGGGACTTATGGCTACACCTTC.